This T cell receptor (beta chain) emerged from a study of blood T cell repertoires in COVID-19. Looking at the study overall: Samples representing acute and convalescent COVID-19 were sourced from the United States, Italy and Spain. PBMCs, B-cell-depleted T cells, or T cells were the source of the cDNA or gDNA that made up the material.

This clone has only one observation. In the authors' methods: Researchers report that nucleated cell counts were estimated from reference gene primer amplification. Some clones are missing from TCRdb's copy, which holds only in-frame ones; the method was immunoSEQ multiplex PCR. V, J and clone size reflect that table, while D and trimming were determined from the DNA. The repertoire holds approximately 280,000 clones, with around 88% as singletons. The V and J ends lost 2 bases and 4 bases, in that order; junction bases with no gene match: 4. This CDR3 region has 14 residues. The V gene's germline CDR1 is SGHAT and CDR2 FQNNGV.

This sequence originates from a man aged 40-50 years with acute or convalescent COVID-19. This chain connects TRBV11-2 to TRBJ1-1; 7 bases match TRBD1. Sequenced sample: peripheral blood. CDR3: CASSLTRGATEAFF. CDR3 bases: TGTGCCAGCAGCTTAACCAGGGGGGCCACTGAAGCTTTCTTT.